Listed below are T cell receptor beta chains from one sample, sequenced in a study of Graves' ophthalmopathy and Graves' hyperthyroidism. From the multiplex PCR reads, TCRdb called clonotypes with MiXCR, one entry per CDR3 protein. The sample lists about 740,000 distinct CDR3 sequences, roughly two fifths occurring once. The source material was peripheral blood. These receptors were collected from an adult man with Graves' ophthalmopathy. Each CDR3 is given with its conserved first and last residue. The D gene is left open where the match is weak. Some rows have no size entry. The others give once, few or many, or a class for an expanded clone.

V gene	clone size	D gene	J gene	CDR3 DNA	CDR3 protein
TRBV19	-	-	TRBJ2-7	TGTGCCAGTAGGAGGACAGACCTAGGGGTCTCCTACGAGCAGTACTTC	CASRRTDLGVSYEQYF
TRBV19	-	-	TRBJ1-4	TGTGCCAGTAGTTTTCAACAGGGTATTGATGAAAAACTGTTTTTT	CASSFQQGIDEKLFF
TRBV9	-	-	TRBJ1-6	TGTGCCAGCAGTTTCAGACAGGATAATTCACCCCTCCACTTT	CASSFRQDNSPLHF
TRBV7-8	many	TRBD1	TRBJ2-7	TGTGCCAGCAGCCTCGGACAGGGTTTGTACGAGCAGTACTTC	CASSLGQGLYEQYF
TRBV19	many	TRBD1	TRBJ1-5	TGTGCCAGTAGTATAGAACGACAGGGGGCACGTCAGCCCCAGCATTTT	CASSIERQGARQPQHF
TRBV7-9	few	-	TRBJ1-4	TGTGCCAGCAGCTTAGATATCGCGCCAGGGCGTGAAAAACTGTTTTTT	CASSLDIAPGREKLFF
TRBV19	-	TRBD1	TRBJ1-3	TGTGCCAGTAGTACGGGACAGGGGGCTTCTGGAAACACCATATATTTT	CASSTGQGASGNTIYF
TRBV10-2	once	-	TRBJ2-3	TGCGCCAGCAGTTACTCTGGGGGGAGGACAGATACGCAGTATTTT	CASSYSGGRTDTQYF
TRBV9	few	-	TRBJ2-7	TGTGCCAGCAGTCGGGGCTCTAGTACGGCCTACGAGCAGTACTTC	CASSRGSSTAYEQYF
TRBV7-9	few	TRBD1	TRBJ2-7	TGTGCCAGCAGCTACCGGGACAGGTCCTACGAGCAGTACTTC	CASSYRDRSYEQYF
TRBV20-1	-	TRBD1	TRBJ2-7	TGCAGTGCTAGCGGTCCCGGGACAGTCAATTACGAGCAGTACTTC	CSASGPGTVNYEQYF
TRBV15	many	-	TRBJ1-5	TGTGCCACCAGAAGAGGATTGGGGAATCAGCCCCAGCATTTT	CATRRGLGNQPQHF
TRBV7-2	-	TRBD2	TRBJ2-7	TGTGCCAGCAGCTGGGGACTAGCGACCCCATACGAGCAGTACTTC	CASSWGLATPYEQYF
TRBV7-2	many	-	TRBJ1-1	TGTGCCAGCAGCTTACGCAGGGTGAACACTGAAGCTTTCTTT	CASSLRRVNTEAFF
TRBV10-2	many	TRBD1	TRBJ2-7	TGCGCCAGCAGTGCCTGGACAGGGAGGTCCTACGAGCAGTACTTC	CASSAWTGRSYEQYF
TRBV10-3	once	TRBD1	TRBJ2-2	TGTGCCAGCAAGCAGGGGGCCGGCACCGGGGAGCTGTTTTTT	CASKQGAGTGELFF
TRBV10-3	-	-	TRBJ2-7	TGTGCCATCAGTGATCAGGCAGGGAAAACCTACGAGCAGTACTTC	CAISDQAGKTYEQYF
TRBV7-9	many	-	TRBJ2-7	TGTGCCAGCAGCTTAGTCGTTAAGACTGACGGTCCACACGAGCAGTACTTC	CASSLVVKTDGPHEQYF
TRBV10-2	-	-	TRBJ2-3	TGCGCCAGCAAGCCGGGACTTAGCACAGATACGCAGTATTTT	CASKPGLSTDTQYF
TRBV5-6	-	-	TRBJ1-1	TGTGCCAGCAGCCCCACAGGGTGGGGACGTAACACTGAAGCTTTCTTT	CASSPTGWGRNTEAFF
TRBV20-1	-	-	TRBJ2-3	TGCAGTGCTAGTCGCCTAAGGAACACAGATACGCAGTATTTT	CSASRLRNTDTQYF
TRBV2	-	TRBD1	TRBJ1-2	TGTGCCAGCAGCCAAACCGGGACAGGGGGAAATGGCTACACCTTC	CASSQTGTGGNGYTF
TRBV7-2	once	-	TRBJ1-6	TGTGCTCGCCCCGGGGGAGGCAATTCACCCCTCCACTTT	CARPGGGNSPLHF
TRBV20-1	many	-	TRBJ2-7	TGCAGTGCTAGAGATATCTCAGCCGAGCAGTACTTC	CSARDISAEQYF
TRBV13	-	-	TRBJ2-5	TGTGCCAGCACCTCAGCGGGCCGAAAAAAAGAGACCCAGTACTTC	CASTSAGRKKETQYF
TRBV10-3	many	-	TRBJ1-4	TGTGCCATCAGTGAAAGGCAGGGACATGAAAAACTGTTTTTT	CAISERQGHEKLFF
TRBV24-1	-	TRBD1	TRBJ2-7	TGTGCCACCAGTGACCCAGGGACAGGGGATTTCGAGCAGTACTTC	CATSDPGTGDFEQYF
TRBV29-1	-	-	TRBJ1-1	TGCAGCTGGACCACAGACACTGAAGCTTTCTTT	CSWTTDTEAFF
TRBV7-9	-	-	TRBJ2-2	TGTGCCAGCAGCTGTGATAGTGCCGGGGAGCTGTTTTTT	CASSCDSAGELFF
TRBV4-3	-	-	TRBJ1-1	TGCGCCAGCAGCCAAGTCAGTGAAACTGAAGCTTTCTTT	CASSQVSETEAFF
TRBV20-1	once	-	TRBJ2-5	TGCAGTGCTAGAGATTGGGGCCAGGGGAGTCTCGAGACCCAGTACTTC	CSARDWGQGSLETQYF
TRBV6-1	-	-	TRBJ2-7	TGTGCCAGCAGTGAAGGTATCGGCTACGAGCAGTACTTC	CASSEGIGYEQYF
TRBV20-1	-	-	TRBJ2-7	TGCAGTGCCCTCGACACACAGAACTCCTACGAGCAGTACTTC	CSALDTQNSYEQYF
TRBV10-3	once	-	TRBJ1-5	TGTGCCAGCAGTTACGGGGGCAGCCGAACTAATCAGCCCCAGCATTTT	CASSYGGSRTNQPQHF
TRBV6-6	-	-	TRBJ1-2	TGTGCCAGCAGTGAATTTACGATCGTTGGCTACACCTTC	CASSEFTIVGYTF
TRBV6-2/TRBV6-3	-	TRBD1	TRBJ2-7	TGTGCCAGCAGAGCCCAGAGACAGGGTTTCGACGAGCAGTACTTC	CASRAQRQGFDEQYF
TRBV29-1	-	-	TRBJ1-1	TGCAGCGTTGAAGTCGGGGGCGTGAGCTCTGAAGCTTTCTTT	CSVEVGGVSSEAFF
TRBV20-1	-	-	TRBJ2-5	TGCAGTGCTAGAGATCCACGAGAGATCCAAGAGACCCAGTACTTC	CSARDPREIQETQYF
TRBV6-5	once	-	TRBJ1-6	TGTGCCAGCAGCCGGGGTATTAATTCACCCCTCCACTTT	CASSRGINSPLHF
TRBV29-1	-	-	TRBJ2-7	TGCAGCGTTCAGTTGGGCGAAAGGGGATTATACGAGCAGTACTTC	CSVQLGERGLYEQYF
TRBV25-1	-	-	TRBJ2-2	TGTGCCAGCAATGACGATCCAGGGCGCACCGGGGAGCTGTTTTTT	CASNDDPGRTGELFF